The rows below give T cell receptor beta chains drawn from one sample of a study of regulatory T cells in long-lasting Graves disease. TCRdb reprocessed the multiplex PCR reads with MiXCR, giving one entry per CDR3 protein. The sample lists roughly 400,000 distinct CDR3 sequences, approximately 16% occurring once. A further study also used this sample, focusing on T cells in Graves' hyperthyroidism and ophthalmopathy.

The material was peripheral blood mononuclear cells (PBMCs), obtained at new diagnosis, from a patient treated with antithyroid drugs. All receptors come from a woman aged 35 to 49 with Graves disease. Both conserved end residues are part of each CDR3. D genes are given only for firm matches. Rows give clone size only sometimes, using once, few, many, or a class for an expanded clone.

J,V,size,D,CDR3,DNA
TRBJ2-3,TRBV19,.,.,CATENRDLGTDTQYF,TGTGCCACCGAAAACCGGGACTTGGGCACAGATACGCAGTATTTT
TRBJ1-1,TRBV6-5,few,TRBD1,CASSFTSTGDTEAFF,TGTGCCAGCAGTTTCACATCGACAGGGGACACTGAAGCTTTCTTT
TRBJ2-1,TRBV4-3,.,TRBD2,CASSQGGLAGFQHPFNEQFF,TGCGCCAGCAGCCAAGGTGGACTAGCGGGTTTCCAACACCCCTTCAATGAGCAGTTCTTC
TRBJ2-7,TRBV28,medium-sized,TRBD1,CASSLGPSQGAGEQYF,TGTGCCAGCAGTTTAGGTCCCTCACAGGGGGCAGGCGAGCAGTACTTC
TRBJ2-7,TRBV2,many,TRBD2,CASRSLAGEQYF,TGTGCCAGCCGGTCACTAGCGGGAGAGCAGTACTTC
TRBJ2-3,TRBV5-1,few,TRBD1,CASSLEGETGAADTQYF,TGCGCCAGCAGCTTGGAGGGGGAGACAGGGGCCGCAGATACGCAGTATTTT
TRBJ2-1,TRBV12-3/TRBV12-4,many,TRBD1,CASSDTGDRDNEQFF,TGTGCCAGCAGCGACACAGGGGATAGGGACAATGAGCAGTTCTTC
TRBJ2-7,TRBV24-1,.,TRBD1,CATSATGQEYGEQYF,TGTGCCACCAGTGCTACCGGACAGGAGTACGGCGAGCAGTACTTC
TRBJ1-2,TRBV12-3/TRBV12-4,.,TRBD1,CASSPGQVARGYTF,TGTGCCAGCAGCCCGGGACAGGTCGCGAGAGGCTACACCTTC
TRBJ2-7,TRBV15,many,.,CATSPEARGVNEQYF,TGTGCCACCAGCCCAGAGGCCAGGGGAGTTAACGAGCAGTACTTC
TRBJ2-7,TRBV28,many,.,CASTLARTPSYEQYF,TGTGCCAGCACTTTGGCCCGGACACCCTCCTACGAGCAGTACTTC
TRBJ2-1,TRBV20-1,few,TRBD2,CSAGTSGRIYNEQFF,TGCAGTGCAGGGACTAGCGGGAGGATCTACAATGAGCAGTTCTTC
TRBJ2-7,TRBV3-1,many,TRBD2,CASRRTSGSSYEQYF,TGTGCCAGCAGGCGGACTAGCGGAAGCTCCTACGAGCAGTACTTC
TRBJ1-4,TRBV30,many,TRBD1,CAWRPPTGDGEKLFF,TGTGCCTGGAGACCACCGACAGGGGACGGTGAAAAACTGTTTTTT
TRBJ1-5,TRBV18,many,.,CASSSGGGNQPQHF,TGTGCCAGCAGCTCAGGAGGAGGCAATCAGCCCCAGCATTTT
TRBJ1-5,TRBV28,many,.,CASSPTYSNQPQHF,TGTGCCAGCAGCCCGACCTATAGCAATCAGCCCCAGCATTTT
TRBJ2-7,TRBV5-1,.,TRBD1,CASSPGTDKRGEQYF,TGCGCCAGCAGCCCGGGGACAGACAAACGTGGGGAGCAGTACTTC
TRBJ1-1,TRBV11-3,many,TRBD1,CASSPNRGQNTEAFF,TGTGCCAGCAGCCCCAACAGGGGGCAAAACACTGAAGCTTTCTTT
TRBJ2-1,TRBV6-2/TRBV6-3,.,.,CASSPSFSSGLLYNEQFF,TGTGCCAGCAGTCCCAGTTTCAGCAGCGGACTACTATACAATGAGCAGTTCTTC
TRBJ1-5,TRBV12-3/TRBV12-4,many,.,CASSARRGWDQPQHF,TGTGCCAGCAGTGCACGCCGGGGTTGGGATCAGCCCCAGCATTTT
TRBJ2-5,TRBV12-3/TRBV12-4,few,TRBD1,CASRTGPNWTQYF,TGTGCCAGCAGGACAGGGCCGAATTGGACCCAGTACTTC
TRBJ2-3,TRBV27,many,TRBD1,CASSPWTGSTDTQYF,TGTGCCAGCAGTCCGTGGACAGGGAGCACAGATACGCAGTATTTT
TRBJ2-1,TRBV30,many,TRBD2,CAWRGLAGDEQFF,TGTGCCTGGAGAGGACTAGCGGGAGATGAGCAGTTCTTC
TRBJ2-3,TRBV5-1,few,.,CASSLDRTSTDTQYF,TGCGCCAGCAGCTTGGACAGAACTAGCACAGATACGCAGTATTTT
TRBJ2-7,TRBV28,many,.,CASSLGAIPTYEQYF,TGTGCCAGCAGTTTGGGGGCAATTCCTACCTACGAGCAGTACTTC
TRBJ2-2,TRBV29-1,many,.,CSVAIPNTGELFF,TGCAGCGTTGCCATCCCGAACACCGGGGAGCTGTTTTTT
TRBJ2-4,TRBV7-9,few,TRBD1,CASSPPTGVNIQYF,TGTGCCAGCAGCCCCCCGACAGGGGTAAACATTCAGTACTTC
TRBJ1-1,TRBV11-2,many,.,CASSLRPTEAFF,TGTGCCAGCAGCTTAAGACCCACTGAAGCTTTCTTT
TRBJ1-5,TRBV10-1,few,.,CASSESGPWAQHF,TGCGCCAGCAGTGAGTCCGGCCCGTGGGCCCAGCATTTT
TRBJ2-2,TRBV5-4,few,TRBD2,CASSLWTGRAVGELFF,TGTGCCAGCAGCTTGTGGACCGGGAGGGCAGTCGGGGAGCTGTTTTTT
TRBJ2-2,TRBV19,few,.,CASSFRAGELFF,TGTGCCAGTAGTTTCCGGGCCGGGGAGCTGTTTTTT
TRBJ2-5,TRBV7-8,many,TRBD1,CASSRPATGQGVETQYF,TGTGCCAGCAGCCGACCGGCCACGGGACAGGGAGTGGAGACCCAGTACTTC